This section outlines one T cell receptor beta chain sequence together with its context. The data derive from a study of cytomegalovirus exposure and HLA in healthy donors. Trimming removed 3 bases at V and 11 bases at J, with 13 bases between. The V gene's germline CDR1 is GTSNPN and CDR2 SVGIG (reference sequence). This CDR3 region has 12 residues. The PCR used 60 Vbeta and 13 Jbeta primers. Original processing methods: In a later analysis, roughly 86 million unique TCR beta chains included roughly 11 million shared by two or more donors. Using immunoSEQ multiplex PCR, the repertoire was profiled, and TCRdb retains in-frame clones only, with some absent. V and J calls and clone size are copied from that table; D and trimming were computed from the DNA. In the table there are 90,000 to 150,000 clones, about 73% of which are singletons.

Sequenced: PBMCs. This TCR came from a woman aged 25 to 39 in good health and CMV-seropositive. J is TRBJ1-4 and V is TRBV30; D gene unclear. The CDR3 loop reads CAWRDLKRKLFF. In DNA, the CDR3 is TGTGCCTGGAGGGACCTAAAGCGGAAACTGTTTTTT.